The 20 T cell receptor beta chains given below trace back to one sample, sequenced in a study of T cell repertoires in cytomegalovirus infection. TCRdb called the reads again in MiXCR, with one record for every CDR3 protein. The table lists fewer than 200,000 distinct CDR3 sequences, less than 25% of them singletons. No antigen has been assigned to these receptors. The sequencing used CD8+ T cells from cultured PBMCs, collected from culture after CMV antigen stimulation. Source of these receptors: a human donor in good health (CMV status not recorded). Some clones in this sample may be carry-over from other donors' samples.

The genes are TRBV7-9 and TRBJ1-1; D may be TRBD1 (6 bases). From germline, CDR1 is SEHNR and CDR2 FQNEAQ (reference sequence). This CDR3 has 22 residues. Trimming removed 3 bases from V and 6 bases from J, with 38 bases in between. CDR3 in DNA: TGTGCCAGCAGCTTCCCCCATATTAATTCCCGGGACAAAGAACATTGGGATTCTGAAGCTTTCTTT. It specifies CASSFPHINSRDKEHWDSEAFF.

This clonotype has just a few counts. The chain joins TRBV7-8 to TRBJ2-1; D is unclear. Trimming left V 0 bases short and J 3 bases short, with 9 bases between. In germline, CDR1 is SGHVS, CDR2 FQNEAQ. The CDR3 has 15 residues. DNA for the CDR3: TGTGCCAGCAGCTTAGCTAGAACCAGCTACAATGAGCAGTTCTTC. This translates into CASSLARTSYNEQFF. Full variable domain (rest looked up from reference TRBV7-8 and TRBJ2-1): GAGVSQSPRYKVAKRGQDVALRCDPISGHVSLFWYQQALGQGPEFLTYFQNEAQLDKSGLPSDRFFAERPEGSVSTLKIQRTQQEDSAVYLCASSLARTSYNEQFFGPGTRLTVL.

This clonotype has a handful of counts. The chain recombines TRBV5-4 with TRBJ1-2, with 9 bases aligning to TRBD1. The V gene end was trimmed by 6 bases and the J gene end by 6 bases; junction bases not matched to a gene: 6. CDR3 length: 13 amino acids. Germline V gene sequence: CDR1 SGHNT, CDR2 YYREEE (reference sequence). As DNA, the CDR3 is TGTGCCAGCACCCGGGACAGGGTGGATGGCTACACCTTC. The encoded protein is CASTRDRVDGYTF.

The chain combines TRBV9 with TRBJ2-1, with 9 positions matching TRBD2. The germline CDR1 and CDR2 sequences are SGDLS and YYNGEE. CDR3 size: 18 residues. V shed 0 bases, J shed 0 bases, and the junction held 7 bases outside the gene matches. This chain's CDR3 is CASSVAVAGASSYNEQFF. CDR3 sequence (DNA): TGTGCCAGCAGCGTAGCTGTAGCGGGGGCATCCTCCTACAATGAGCAGTTCTTC.

The J gene is TRBJ2-5, the V gene TRBV27; D unclear. This CDR3 has 14 residues. Trimming stripped 5 bases from V and 2 bases from J, with 12 bases between. Germline CDR1 MNHEY, CDR2 SMNVEV (reference sequence). CDR3 loop: CASSPVVGQETQYF. In DNA form, the CDR3 reads TGTGCCAGCAGTCCAGTAGTGGGTCAAGAGACCCAGTACTTC.

The CDR3 reads CASSLRKIHEQYF. The CDR3 DNA reads as TGTGCCAGCAGCTTAAGGAAAATCCACGAGCAGTACTTC. The J gene is TRBJ2-7, the V gene TRBV7-2; D not resolved. The length of the CDR3 is 13 residues. The V end lost 2 bases, the J end lost 5 bases, and 10 bases lay between the germline ends. Germline lookup yields CDR1 SGHTA and CDR2 FQGNSA.

The chain recombines TRBV27 with TRBJ1-1; no clear D. The CDR3 length is 15 residues. Germline lookup yields CDR1 MNHEY and CDR2 SMNVEV (reference sequence). Trimming took 5 bases from V and 1 from J, leaving 14 bases between them. The CDR3 loop reads CASSPGLIPNTEAFF. Written as DNA, the CDR3 is TGTGCCAGCAGTCCAGGACTGATACCGAACACTGAAGCTTTCTTT.

The CDR3 is CASSYGQPPTSNTEAFF. Here the CDR3 DNA reads TGTGCCAGCAGTTACGGACAGCCTCCGACATCGAACACTGAAGCTTTCTTT. J is TRBJ1-1 and V is TRBV6-5, with a possible D match to TRBD1 (6 bases). Germline values: CDR1 MNHEY, CDR2 SVGAGI. CDR3 length: 17 residues. V gave up 2 bases and J gave up 1 base, with 17 bases separating them.

V usage is TRBV10-3 and J usage is TRBJ2-3; TRBD2 aligns across 14 bases. Per the germline V gene, CDR1 is ENHRY and CDR2 is SYGVKD. The junction had 4 bases not matched to a gene; V was cut back by 11 bases and J by 3 bases. The CDR3 has 14 amino acids. The CDR3 coding sequence is TGTGCCGCCGGGACTAGCGGGGGAACAGATACGCAGTATTTT. It specifies CAAGTSGGTDTQYF.

V is TRBV19 and J is TRBJ1-5, with no clear D. There are 15 residues in the CDR3. Trimming cost V 1 base and J 0 bases, with 7 bases left between them. Germline assignment: CDR1 LNHDA and CDR2 SQIVND (reference sequence). The CDR3 protein is CASSIVGNSNQPQHF. The CDR3 nucleotides read TGTGCCAGTAGTATAGTAGGGAATAGCAATCAGCCCCAGCATTTT.

The V call is TRBV6-2 or TRBV6-3, the J call TRBJ2-5, with D possibly matching TRBD1 (5 bases). From germline, CDR1 is MNHEY and CDR2 SVGEGT. V shed 0 bases and J shed 3 bases, with 11 bases lying between them. The CDR3 consists of 15 residues. This CDR3 reads CASSYSLRVKETQYF. DNA for the CDR3: TGTGCCAGCAGTTACTCGCTCAGGGTGAAAGAGACCCAGTACTTC.

This rearrangement joins TRBV7-2 to TRBJ1-1; D uncertain. Germline V CDR1 and CDR2: SGHTA, FQGNSA. Trimming removed 3 bases at V and 1 base at J, with 18 bases between. CDR3 size: 17 residues. This chain's CDR3 is CASSFMVYGSKNTEAFF. CDR3 DNA sequence: TGTGCCAGCAGCTTCATGGTGTATGGGAGCAAGAACACTGAAGCTTTCTTT.

The chain couples TRBV7-2 to TRBJ1-5; tentative D call: TRBD1 (6 bases). The CDR3 has 13 amino acids. Germline values: CDR1 SGHTA, CDR2 FQGNSA. V was clipped by 11 bases and J by 6 bases, with 17 bases between them. The CDR3 region is CAGHGGSRQPQHF. The CDR3 DNA sequence: TGTGCCGGCCACGGGGGCTCACGTCAGCCCCAGCATTTT. Supplemented by reference TRBV7-2 and TRBJ1-5, the full variable domain reads GAGVSQSPSNKVTEKGKDVELRCDPISGHTALYWYRQSLGQGLEFLIYFQGNSAPDKSGLPSDRFSAERTGGSVSTLTIQRTQQEDSAVYLCAGHGGSRQPQHFGDGTRLSIL.

V and J are TRBV9 and TRBJ2-3, with D tentatively TRBD1 (6 bases). Looked up from germline, CDR1 is SGDLS and CDR2 is YYNGEE. CDR3 length: 14 amino acids. Trimming removed 0 bases from V and 4 bases from J, with 9 bases in between. The CDR3 protein is CASSVAGVPDTQYF. As DNA, the CDR3 is TGTGCCAGCAGCGTAGCAGGGGTCCCAGATACGCAGTATTTT.

This clonotype was observed a handful of times. The rearrangement uses TRBV28 and TRBJ1-1, with D possibly TRBD1 on 6 matching bases. The CDR3 is 15 amino acids. Per the germline V gene, CDR1 is MDHEN and CDR2 is SYDVKM. V was shortened by 3 bases and J by 1 base, with 12 bases between the two germline ends. CDR3 nucleotides: TGTGCCAGCAGTTTTTCCTCACAGGGGAACACTGAAGCTTTCTTT. This translates into CASSFSSQGNTEAFF.

J is TRBJ1-2 and V is TRBV7-9; a weak D match, TRBD1 (5 bases). V lost 8 bases and J 8 bases, leaving 15 bases between the germline ends. There are 12 residues in the CDR3. Germline-derived CDR1 and CDR2 are SEHNR and FQNEAQ (reference sequence). CDR3 protein: CASVGRGLGYTF. In nucleotides, the CDR3 is TGTGCCAGCGTGGGTCGGGGACTCGGCTACACCTTC.

This sequence joins TRBV7-2 and TRBJ2-7, with 8 nucleotides matching TRBD1. CDR3 length: 14 residues. V lost 5 bases to trimming and J lost 6 bases; unmatched junction nucleotides: 9. Germline CDR1 is SGHTA and CDR2 is FQGNSA. This CDR3 reads CASSRPGQVSEQYF. The CDR3 DNA reads TGTGCCAGCAGCCGTCCGGGACAGGTTTCCGAGCAGTACTTC.

The V gene is TRBV2, the J gene TRBJ2-1; D unclear. The CDR3 consists of 15 residues. Looked up from germline, CDR1 is SNHLY and CDR2 is FYNNEI. Trimming took 4 bases from V and 1 from J, leaving 11 bases between them. CDR3 loop: CASSGSGESYNEQFF. The CDR3 DNA reads as TGTGCCAGCAGTGGGTCGGGCGAATCCTACAATGAGCAGTTCTTC.

The chain uses TRBV7-9 and TRBJ1-5; D is undetermined. CDR3 size: 15 residues. Germline V gives CDR1 SEHNR, CDR2 FQNEAQ (reference sequence). Between the trimmed V and J ends, which lost 5 bases and 1 base, there was a span of 12 bases. The CDR3 DNA follows: TGTGCCAGCAGCCCCATCATGGGGAGCAATCAGCCCCAGCATTTT. Amino acid sequence: CASSPIMGSNQPQHF.

The V gene is TRBV4-1, the J gene TRBJ2-7; a possible D gene is TRBD2 (6 bases). V lost 0 bases and J 3 bases, leaving 15 bases between the germline ends. The CDR3 sequence is 16 residues long. Per the germline V gene, CDR1 is MGHRA and CDR2 is YSYEKL. CDR3 region: CASSQDLGLANYEQYF. CDR3 coding DNA: TGCGCCAGCAGCCAAGATTTGGGCCTAGCGAACTACGAGCAGTACTTC.